The next 8 T cell receptor beta chains were all read from a single sample in a study of beta chain features in type 1 diabetes. General study findings and limits: Moderate but significant shortening of TCRB CDR3s was recorded in all four CD4+ subsets from Type 1 diabetes patients.

The sequenced template was cDNA made from the entire isolated RNA. The assay was immunoSEQ multiplex PCR, and TCRdb's table has in-frame clones only and misses some. The sample comprises 300,000 to 450,000 clones, roughly 12% of which are singletons, and over 0.008% rests with the top ten. Their antigens remain unidentified. The sample taken for sequencing was naive CD4+ T cells from blood. The origin of the receptors is a woman aged 18-29 years with type 1 diabetes.

This clone was counted only a few times. The V call is TRBV2, the J call TRBJ1-5, with unresolved D. Germline V gene sequence: CDR1 SNHLY, CDR2 FYNNEI. The CDR3 extends over 14 amino acids. Trimming shortened V by 4 bases and J by 2 bases, and 9 bases separated the two germline ends. The CDR3, as DNA: TGTGCCAGCAGTGGTCTCCCTGGCAATCAGCCCCAGCATTTT. Protein product: CASSGLPGNQPQHF.

This clone was counted between two and nine times. The chain is built from TRBV19 and TRBJ2-6; 12 bases line up with TRBD1. In germline, CDR1 is LNHDA, CDR2 SQIVND (reference sequence). Germline trimming cut 5 bases from V and 0 bases from J; bases unmatched to any gene: 5. The CDR3 loop spans 18 amino acids. CDR3 nucleotide sequence: TGTGCCAGTAGTGTGGGACAGGGGGCCCGCTCTGGGGCCAACGTCCTGACTTTC. Encoded protein: CASSVGQGARSGANVLTF.

This clone turned up a few times. This chain links TRBV5-6 with TRBJ1-2; 12 bases line up with TRBD1. Looked up from germline, CDR1 is SGHDT and CDR2 is YYEEEE. This CDR3 is 16 amino acids long. J gave up 4 bases and V 0 bases, and 4 bases lay outside the gene matches. The CDR3: CASSLGGQGAVYGYTF. CDR3 bases: TGTGCCAGCAGCTTGGGGGGACAGGGGGCCGTCTATGGCTACACCTTC.

V and J are TRBV14 and TRBJ1-4; D is possibly TRBD1 (5 bases). The CDR3 runs to 14 residues. Per germline, CDR1 SGHDN and CDR2 FVKESK. V was cut by 6 bases and J by 4 bases, with 12 bases left in between. The CDR3 is CASSHRDSNEKLFF. The CDR3 DNA sequence: TGTGCCAGCAGTCACCGTGACAGTAATGAAAAACTGTTTTTT.

This rearrangement joins TRBV5-1 to TRBJ2-7, with D possibly matching TRBD2 (6 bases). The CDR3 has 14 amino acids. Trimming pared 1 base from V and 6 bases from J, leaving 14 bases between. The germline CDR1 and CDR2 sequences are SGHRS and YFSETQ. The CDR3: CASSLFQEGGEQYF. The CDR3 DNA follows: TGCGCCAGCAGCTTGTTTCAGGAGGGAGGCGAGCAGTACTTC.

V usage is TRBV7-2 and J usage is TRBJ2-1; TRBD2 matches 9 bases. The length of the CDR3 is 14 residues. CDR1 SGHTA and CDR2 FQGNSA come from the germline V gene. The junction had 6 bases not matched to a gene; V was cut back by 9 bases and J by 3 bases. The CDR3 spells CASTSSGDYNEQFF. DNA for the CDR3: TGTGCCAGTACGTCTAGCGGGGACTACAATGAGCAGTTCTTC.

V is TRBV30 and J is TRBJ1-2; D unclear. Trimming pared 3 bases from V and 0 bases from J, leaving 8 bases between. The germline CDR1 and CDR2 sequences are GTSNPN and SVGIG (reference sequence). The CDR3 runs 13 residues. In DNA, the CDR3 is TGTGCCTGGAGGAGATATCCTAACTATGGCTACACCTTC. Translating it yields CAWRRYPNYGYTF.

The rearrangement links TRBV29-1 to TRBJ2-1; 7 bases line up with TRBD1. Trimming at V came to 6 bases and at J to 0 bases, leaving 5 bases not matched to a gene. Germline CDR1 SQVTM, CDR2 ANQGSEA. This CDR3 contains 14 residues. CDR3 protein: CSVGQAASYNEQFF. The CDR3 DNA sequence: TGCAGCGTCGGACAGGCCGCCTCCTACAATGAGCAGTTCTTC.